The clone carrying this T cell receptor (delta chain) has a count of ten or more. The antigen remains unidentified. The protein held in TCRdb is that of a much larger clone and does not match this DNA's translation at residue 10, likely because of a read error; the protein shown is translated from the DNA. Bulk repertoires came from Vgamma9/Vdelta2+ or Vdelta2-negative gammadelta T cells flow-sorted from PBMC. TCRdb re-called the multiplex PCR reads through CATT. This sample yields around 50,000 delta-chain clones, of which roughly 2% are seen a single time; about 24% belongs to the top ten. The CDR3 has 19 amino acids. Germline assignment: CDR1 TSWWSYY and CDR2 QGS. This sample is drawn from a study of γδ T cells in repeated Plasmodium falciparum infection. On the study more broadly: Malian children with intense seasonal malaria exposure were compared with matched Australian children.

Study-level points and caveats: Waves of new clonotype selection appeared after repeated controlled infections in Vdelta2-negative, largely Vdelta1+, gammadelta T cells. Over time and infection, Vgamma9/Vdelta2+ repertoires remained highly stable and polyclonal. Compared with Australian children, Malian Vdelta2-negative repertoires seemed more clonal, less diverse, less shared.

The origin of this receptor is a pool of human donors (malaria-infected and uninfected, not separated). The chain recombines TRDV1 with TRDJ1; D is unclear. The source material was gamma-delta T cells from blood. The CDR3 nucleotides read TGTGCTCTTTGGGACAATAAATTTCGCCGTTCCCCGTACACCGATAAACTCATCTTT. Translated, it gives CALWDNKFRRSPYTDKLIF.